The clone carrying this TCR beta chain was observed a few times. Its antigen remains unknown. The sample belongs to a study of post-analysis software for immune sequencing data. TCR beta cDNA libraries included unique molecular identifiers. TCRdb fed the PCR reads into MiXCR, producing one record per CDR3 protein. The table includes some 690,000 distinct CDR3 sequences, 30% detected once. Trimming left V 2 bases short and J 4 bases short, with 6 bases between. CDR3 length equals 14 residues. Germline values: CDR1 MGHRA, CDR2 YSYEKL. Regarding the study as a whole: Samples sharing a preparation batch grouped tightly together when assessed by F measure. Controls had lower frequencies than patients of 4 or 5 TRBV segments, which included TRBV5-6, TRBV5-1 and TRBV20-1. Versus controls, multiple sclerosis patients showed significantly lower diversity (normalized Chao1).

The material sequenced was blood. The gene calls are TRBV4-1 and TRBJ2-6; a possible D gene is TRBD2 (5 bases). The sequence derives from a girl aged 10 to 17 with multiple sclerosis. For the CDR3, the DNA is TGCGCCAGCAGCCAATCGGGAGGGGCCAACGTCCTGACTTTC. It codes for CASSQSGGANVLTF.